Described below is a single T cell receptor (beta chain) sequence and its context. The V gene end was trimmed by 1 base and the J gene end by 8 bases; junction bases not matched to a gene: 7. The germline CDR1 and CDR2 sequences are SGHVS and FNYEAQ. The CDR3 contains 15 residues. This sample was included in a study of blood T cell repertoires in COVID-19. About the research overall: Samples came from the United States, Italy and Spain, spanning acute and convalescent COVID-19. PBMCs, B-cell-depleted T cells, or T cells were the source of the cDNA or gDNA that made up the material.

Authors' analysis steps: Amplification of reference gene primers was used by the study to estimate nucleated cell counts. TCRdb's copy holds only in-frame clones and misses some; the assay was immunoSEQ multiplex PCR. V, J and clone size derive from that table, while D and trimming were established from the DNA sequence. Among tens of thousands of clones, approximately 80% were seen once, and the ten largest hold 2.5% to 3%. Sequenced material: peripheral blood. The sequence derives from a man at least 80 years old with active or convalescent COVID-19. This chain connects TRBV7-6 to TRBJ2-1, with 8 nucleotides matching TRBD1. The CDR3: CASSLGPGQVHEQFF. CDR3 in DNA: TGTGCCAGCAGCTTAGGACCGGGACAGGTCCATGAGCAGTTCTTC.